The entry below describes one T cell receptor beta chain. Its recognized antigen is unknown. Base-call qualities are not available, and no considerably larger clone is one nucleotide away. The data were taken from a study of T-cell reconstitution after alpha-beta-depleted transplantation in children (dated by TCRdb to 2015 to 2016). As for the study more broadly: Using TCR repertoire profiling, the study quantitatively followed how T-cell immune reconstitution unfolded in children after TCRalphabeta/CD19-depleted allogeneic hematopoietic cell transplantation.

Reading the label with the study, this specimen's treatment or condition is: allogeneic hematopoietic cell transplantation with graft depleted of TCRalphabeta T cells and CD19 B cells. The children who served as transplant recipients had been given grafts of TCRalphabeta/CD19-depleted allogeneic hematopoietic cells. Study-wide findings and limitations: Apparently early alphabetaT-cell count recovery about two months after transplant reportedly relied on only several hundred rapidly expanded clones derived from non-depleted graft cells. Over the following months the frequencies of hyperexpanded clones went down, and after one year T-cell counts and TCRbeta diversity were mostly credited to newly produced T cells. In some patients, the high TCRbeta diversity seen at day 60 was put down to recipient T cells and intrathymic progenitors that had survived conditioning.

Libraries came from PCR. The run used an Illumina HiSeq 2500. Molecular barcoding was employed in the preparation of TCR libraries, with unique molecular identifiers being used to normalize TCRbeta repertoire quantification. Using fastp trimming at Q25 and MiXCR clonotype assembly, TCRdb reanalyzed the public sequencing data and kept in-frame beta chains. Each record represents a unique CDR3 protein, reported with the most common genes and DNA among its rows. The sample table holds hundreds of thousands of distinct CDR3 sequences, of which 10% to 15% were seen once. The ten top clones hold 0.79% of the sample. The germline V gene encodes CDR1 SGHVS and CDR2 FQNEAQ. V is pared back by 8 bases and J by 0 bases, with 15 bases lying between the germline termini. The CDR3 starts with the cysteine, ends with the phenylalanine, and has 15 residues. The sequence is cut down to CDR3 DNA, 45 bases in frame from base 1.

Sequenced here: PBMCs, sampled before TCRalphabeta/CD19-depleted stem cell transplant. The chain joins TRBV7-8 to TRBJ2-3; TRBD2 is possibly the D segment (6 matching bases). This TCR was sampled from a girl aged 2-10 years with congenital amegakaryocytic thrombocytopenia, due to receive a stem cell transplant. The CDR3 here reads CASGVLAGSTDTQYF. The sequenced DNA: TGTGCCAGCGGGGTACTAGCAGGGAGCACAGATACGCAGTATTTT.